This TCR beta chain was captured by sequencing in a study of blood T cell repertoires in COVID-19. Study in general: The analysed material was cDNA or gDNA that came from T cells, B-cell-depleted T cells, or PBMCs.

V was pared by 1 base and J by 3 bases, with 13 bases between. Germline V gene sequence: CDR1 SEHNR, CDR2 FQNEAQ (reference sequence). The CDR3 is made up of 15 amino acids. In the authors' methods: Estimates of nucleated cell counts were drawn from the amplification of reference gene primers. Some clones are missing from TCRdb's copy, which holds only in-frame ones; the method was immunoSEQ multiplex PCR. V and J calls and clone size are those listed in that table; D and trimming were worked out from the DNA. Found here are some 16,000 clones, about 92% of them singletons; the top ten hold about 5.8%.

The chain links TRBV7-9 to TRBJ2-7, with D perhaps TRBD1 (6 bases). The sequenced sample was peripheral blood. The sequence came from a human donor in a cohort sampled during active COVID-19. CDR3 loop: CASSLDRTAFYEQYF. In DNA, the CDR3 is TGTGCCAGCAGCTTAGACAGGACAGCTTTCTACGAGCAGTACTTC.